The source of this T cell receptor beta chain is a study of OX40 agonist ivuxolimab in advanced cancers. Assay used: immunoSEQ multiplex PCR; TCRdb lists only in-frame clones, some missing. In the table there are some 100,000 clones, more than 85% of which are singletons. The CDR3 sequence is 15 residues long. V shed 4 bases and J 5 bases; nucleotides not matched to a gene: 6. Germline CDR1 reads SGHRS; CDR2 reads YFSETQ. General study points: Antigens targeted by the expanded peripheral T cells were not determined.

As to this clone: What it binds is unknown.

This sequence originates from an adult with an advanced solid tumor such as melanoma, head and neck, liver or kidney cancer. The V and J genes are TRBV5-1 and TRBJ2-2, with TRBD1 identical over 9 bases. The sample here was CD4+ or CD8+ T cells sorted from blood, taken in a trial of the OX40 agonist ivuxolimab. The CDR3 nucleotides read TGCGCCAGCAGCCTGGGACAGGGTAATACCGGGGAGCTGTTTTTT. Protein sequence: CASSLGQGNTGELFF.